This T cell receptor beta chain derives from a study of shared clonotypes between healthy human individuals. Study-wide results and caveats: A generally larger estimated richness was seen in naive subsets than in memory subsets. Non-shared clonotypes were found to have lower generation probabilities than the clonotypes that were shared by all four of the sorted-subset donors. The small donor group covered limited genetic and exposure diversity.

V was pared by 5 bases and J by 0 bases, with 18 bases between. This CDR3 is built from 17 residues. CDR1 and CDR2 from the germline V gene are SGHVS and FQNEAQ. TCRdb's copy holds only in-frame clones and misses some; the assay was immunoSEQ multiplex PCR. The repertoire has millions of clones, about 92% of them found once; the top ten carry 1.5% to 2%. Naive CD8 cells lacked CD45RO and underwent positive selection for CCR7, leaving out terminally differentiated effector memory CD45RA+ cells. Every donor was a Caucasian adult from Nashville, Tennessee. Turning to this clone: Its specificity is unknown.

The sequencing input was naive CD8+ T cells from PBMCs. The rearrangement links TRBV7-8 to TRBJ2-3; D gene unclear. This receptor was identified in a man younger than 35 in good health. Some clones in this sample may be carry-over from other donors' samples. The CDR3 coding sequence is TGTGCCAGCAGCCCACGTCTCAACGGAGCTAGCACAGATACGCAGTATTTT. This gives the protein CASSPRLNGASTDTQYF.